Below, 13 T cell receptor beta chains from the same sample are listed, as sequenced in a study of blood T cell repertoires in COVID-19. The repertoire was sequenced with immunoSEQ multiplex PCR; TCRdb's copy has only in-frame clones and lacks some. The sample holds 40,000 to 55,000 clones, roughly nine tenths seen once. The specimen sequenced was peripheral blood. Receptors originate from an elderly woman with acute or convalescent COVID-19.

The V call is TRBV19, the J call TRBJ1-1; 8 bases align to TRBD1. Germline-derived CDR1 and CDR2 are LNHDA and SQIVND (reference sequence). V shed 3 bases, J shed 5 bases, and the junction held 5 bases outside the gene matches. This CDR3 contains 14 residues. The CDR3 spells CASSIDRGSTEAFF. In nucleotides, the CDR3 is TGTGCCAGTAGTATTGACAGGGGATCGACTGAAGCTTTCTTT.

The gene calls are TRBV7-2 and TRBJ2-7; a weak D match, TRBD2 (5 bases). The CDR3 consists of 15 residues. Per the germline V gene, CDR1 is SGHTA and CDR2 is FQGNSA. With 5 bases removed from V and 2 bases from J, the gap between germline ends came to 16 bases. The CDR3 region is CASSPQAGPAYEQYF. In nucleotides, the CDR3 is TGTGCCAGCAGCCCCCAGGCGGGTCCAGCCTACGAGCAGTACTTC.

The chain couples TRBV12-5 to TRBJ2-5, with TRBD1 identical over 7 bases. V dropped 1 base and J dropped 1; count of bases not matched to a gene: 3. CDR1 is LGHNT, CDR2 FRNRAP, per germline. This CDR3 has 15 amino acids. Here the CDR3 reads CASGLGGTAQETQYF. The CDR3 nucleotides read TGTGCTAGTGGTTTGGGAGGGACAGCCCAAGAGACCCAGTACTTC. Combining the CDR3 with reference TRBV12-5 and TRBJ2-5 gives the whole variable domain DARVTQTPRHKVTEMGQEVTMRCQPILGHNTVFWYRQTMMQGLELLAYFRNRAPLDDSGMPKDRFSAEMPDATLATLKIQPSEPRDSAVYFCASGLGGTAQETQYFGPGTRLLVL.

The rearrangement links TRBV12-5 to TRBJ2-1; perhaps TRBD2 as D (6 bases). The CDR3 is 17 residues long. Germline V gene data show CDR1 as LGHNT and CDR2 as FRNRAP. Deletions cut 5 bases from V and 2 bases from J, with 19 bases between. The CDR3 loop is CASGRGINSGTYNEQFF. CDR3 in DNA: TGTGCTAGTGGTAGAGGAATTAATAGCGGAACCTACAATGAGCAGTTCTTC.

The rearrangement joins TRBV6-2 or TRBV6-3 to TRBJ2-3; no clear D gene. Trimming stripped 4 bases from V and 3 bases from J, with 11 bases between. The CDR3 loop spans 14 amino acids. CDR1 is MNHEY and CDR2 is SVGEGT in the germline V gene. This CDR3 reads CASSLAWPTDTQYF. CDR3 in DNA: TGTGCCAGCAGTTTGGCCTGGCCGACAGATACGCAGTATTTT.

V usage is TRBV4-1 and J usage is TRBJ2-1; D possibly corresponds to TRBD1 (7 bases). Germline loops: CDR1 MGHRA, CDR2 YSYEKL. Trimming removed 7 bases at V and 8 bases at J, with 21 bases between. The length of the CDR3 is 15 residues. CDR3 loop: CASTGGNRGFHEQFF. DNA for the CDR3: TGCGCCAGCACCGGAGGGAACAGGGGATTCCATGAGCAGTTCTTC.

CDR3 in DNA: TGTGCCAGCAGCCAAGTGGGCCGGGATACGCAGTATTTT. Translation gives CASSQVGRDTQYF. The V gene is TRBV14, the J gene TRBJ2-3; D is unresolved. V was pared by 1 base and J by 6 bases, with 8 bases between. This CDR3 is built from 13 residues. Germline loops: CDR1 SGHDN, CDR2 FVKESK.

The CDR3 DNA reads as TGTGCCAGTAGTCCTTATCGAGGGGGAGGGGACGGTCAGCCCCAGCATTTT. Protein sequence: CASSPYRGGGDGQPQHF. The chain couples TRBV19 to TRBJ1-5; possible D gene TRBD1, 6 bases. This CDR3 comprises 17 residues. Germline V gives CDR1 LNHDA, CDR2 SQIVND (reference sequence). V lost 5 bases to trimming and J lost 6 bases, with 23 bases between them. The full variable domain, completed using reference TRBV19 and TRBJ1-5, is DGGITQSPKYLFRKEGQNVTLSCEQNLNHDAMYWYRQDPGQGLRLIYYSQIVNDFQKGDIAEGYSVSREKKESFPLTVTSAQKNPTAFYLCASSPYRGGGDGQPQHFGDGTRLSIL.

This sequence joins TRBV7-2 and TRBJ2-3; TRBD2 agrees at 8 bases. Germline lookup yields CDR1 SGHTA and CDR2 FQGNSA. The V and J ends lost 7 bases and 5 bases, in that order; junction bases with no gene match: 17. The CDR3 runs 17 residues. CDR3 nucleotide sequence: TGTGCCAGCACCGAAAGGGGATCCGGGGGGGCCATAGATACGCAGTATTTT. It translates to CASTERGSGGAIDTQYF.

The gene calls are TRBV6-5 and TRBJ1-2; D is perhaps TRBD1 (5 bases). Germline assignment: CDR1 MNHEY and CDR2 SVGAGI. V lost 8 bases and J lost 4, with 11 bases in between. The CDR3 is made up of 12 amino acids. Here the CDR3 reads CASVGGSYGYTF. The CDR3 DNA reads TGTGCCAGCGTCGGGGGGAGCTATGGCTACACCTTC.

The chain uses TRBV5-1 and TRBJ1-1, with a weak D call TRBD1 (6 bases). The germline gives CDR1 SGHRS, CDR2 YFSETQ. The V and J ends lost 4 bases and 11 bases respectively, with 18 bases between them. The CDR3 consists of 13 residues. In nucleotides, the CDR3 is TGCGCCAGCAGCCTTGACAGGCGTAACGTGGCTTTCTTT. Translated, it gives CASSLDRRNVAFF. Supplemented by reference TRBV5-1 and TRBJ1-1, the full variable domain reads KAGVTQTPRYLIKTRGQQVTLSCSPISGHRSVSWYQQTPGQGLQFLFEYFSETQRNKGNFPGRFSGRQFSNSRSEMNVSTLELGDSALYLCASSLDRRNVAFFGQGTRLTVV.

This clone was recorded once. The CDR3 DNA is TGTGCCAGCAGCCCTAGTTTCGGGGGTGTATCTGAAGCTTTCTTT. This encodes CASSPSFGGVSEAFF. This sequence joins TRBV7-9 and TRBJ1-1; D might be TRBD1 (5 bases). Germline lookup yields CDR1 SEHNR and CDR2 FQNEAQ (reference sequence). This CDR3 is 15 amino acids long. The ends were cut back, 5 bases at V and 6 bases at J, with 19 bases in the middle.

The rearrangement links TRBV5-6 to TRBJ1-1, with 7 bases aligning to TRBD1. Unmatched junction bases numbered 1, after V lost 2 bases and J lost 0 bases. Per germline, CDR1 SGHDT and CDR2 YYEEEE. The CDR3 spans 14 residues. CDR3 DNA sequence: TGTGCCAGCAGCTTCACAGGGGTGAACACTGAAGCTTTCTTT. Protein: CASSFTGVNTEAFF.